The entry below gives a single T cell receptor (beta chain) sequence along with its context. CDR1 and CDR2 (germline): LGHDT, YNNKEL (reference sequence). This CDR3 comprises 13 residues. V gave up 4 bases and J gave up 6 bases; unmatched junction bases: 0. This sample was included in a study of blood T cell repertoires in COVID-19. Study summary: T cells, B-cell-depleted T cells, or PBMCs supplied cDNA or gDNA.

Produced via immunoSEQ multiplex PCR; TCRdb's table is partial and in-frame only. The data hold around 110,000 clones, with around 84% observed a single time. The participants were between about 18 and 100 years old and came from fewer than 25 US areas. Membership in each cohort depended on participant-reported clinical history. Two negative PCRs, clearance, or symptom resolution were required of recovered Cohort 3 donors. Sample: PBMCs or T cells enriched from blood (not recorded which). The sequence was collected from a woman aged 25 to 39 who had recovered from COVID-19. The rearrangement links TRBV3-1 (or the pseudogene TRBV3-2) to TRBJ2-1; 10 bases fit TRBD1. The CDR3 nucleotides are TGTGCCAGCAGCCGGGACAGGGGCAATGAGCAGTTCTTC. This translates into CASSRDRGNEQFF.